This T cell receptor (beta chain) derives from a study of OX40 agonist ivuxolimab in advanced cancers. In terms of the full investigation: Ivuxolimab was an agonistic, fully human IgG2 monoclonal antibody directed against OX40 (CD134), a costimulatory receptor. Intravenous ivuxolimab was administered to patients every 2 weeks at six dose levels: 0.01, 0.1, 0.3, 1.5, 3 and 10 mg/kg. Of the 50 or so patients in dose escalation, approximately 20 had hepatocellular carcinoma, about 15 had melanoma, 9 had renal cell carcinoma and 9 had head and neck cancer. In the dose-escalation cohort, 82.7% of patients were male, and the mean age was roughly 60 years, with a range of about 23 to 90. Patients were allowed to have had prior anti-PD-1, anti-PD-L1 or anti-CTLA-4 therapy, and about 40% of the dose-escalation patients had been treated with checkpoint inhibitors. Partial responses were achieved by three dose-escalation patients, of whom one had hepatocellular carcinoma and two had cutaneous melanoma. The point of sequencing TCRbeta in the periphery was to test whether ivuxolimab changed TCR sequence diversity and drove clonal T-cell expansion. The monotherapy dose-escalation portion (N of about 52 patients) of the phase I ivuxolimab trial is reported in the paper.

Germline trimming amounts to 0 bases on V and 6 bases on J, with 5 as the count of junction bases outside the gene matches. As encoded in the germline V gene (reference sequence), CDR1 is MNHEY while CDR2 is SMNVEV. The cysteine opens and the phenylalanine closes a CDR3 of 14 amino acids. Here the CDR3 DNA is all that survives: 42 bases in frame from base 1. As regards this clone: Its antigen specificity is not known. Per-base quality was not reported, and no clone a single base away is much larger than it.

Genomic DNA was isolated from the sorted cells so that the TCRbeta CDR3 region could be sequenced. TCRbeta CDR3 regions were sequenced using the immunoSEQ Assay. TCRdb re-hosts the immuneACCESS table, in-frame sequences only. Its copies lack some clones; in the studies checked, an unresolved V gene accounts for under half of them, and the cause for the rest is not known. The sample data list roughly 20,000 clones, and approximately 83% of these were observed just once. The ten largest account for over 20% of the sample. What the research found in general, with its limitations: Partial responders in the 0.1-3.0 mg/kg groups had among the lowest normalized peripheral clonal expansion, especially among CD8+ T cells. Which antigens the clonally expanded peripheral T cells were specific for was not determined. Low levels of normalized T-cell clonal expansion were also seen in some patients who did not respond. After ivuxolimab, CD8+ T cells had more expanded clones than CD4+ T cells on average. At doses from 0.1 to 3.0 mg/kg, clonal expansion was seen in both CD4+ and CD8+ blood T cells between baseline and week 6.

Patients with autoimmune disease history or receiving systemic immunosuppression were excluded from the trial. In every dose cohort, peripheral blood was drawn for TCR sequencing at baseline, cycle 4 day 1, and cycle 7 day 1. Samples came from an open-label, multicenter, first-in-human phase I dose-escalation trial of ivuxolimab. Adults with locally advanced or metastatic melanoma, renal cell carcinoma, hepatocellular carcinoma or head and neck squamous cell carcinoma were enrolled in the trial. Before TCR sequencing, CD4+ T cells and CD8+ T cells from peripheral blood were sorted into separate populations.

The rearrangement combines TRBV27 with TRBJ2-7, with 7 bases aligning to TRBD1. The receptor comes from an adult with an advanced solid tumor such as melanoma, head and neck, liver or kidney cancer. The sample in question was CD4+ or CD8+ T cells sorted from blood, obtained in a trial of the OX40 agonist ivuxolimab. The nucleotide sequence reads as follows: TGTGCCAGCAGTTTATCGGGACAGCGCCGCGAGCAGTACTTC. This sequence encodes CASSLSGQRREQYF.